Listed here are 22 T cell receptor beta chains from one sample, sequenced in a study of glioma-infiltrating T cells. The iRepertoire nested amplicon-rescue multiplex PCR amplified TCR alpha and beta CDR3s from RNA. TCRdb used MiXCR to reprocess the multiplex PCR reads, holding one entry per CDR3 protein. The repertoire has about 380,000 distinct CDR3 sequences, 41% of them found once; the top ten carry around 12%. The sequencing input was glioma tissue, nonneoplastic brain tissue, or PBMCs (not recorded which). The receptors stem from a human donor with low-grade glioma or glioblastoma, undergoing nonglioma brain surgery, or in good health (not recorded which).

This clonotype was picked up many times. The chain has TRBV20-1 and TRBJ2-1; possibly TRBD2 for D (5 bases). Germline assignment: CDR1 DFQATT and CDR2 SNEGSKA (reference sequence). Trimming removed 4 bases from V and 6 bases from J, with 13 bases in between. This CDR3 comprises 13 residues. CDR3 residues: CSAKRSPPNEQFF. The CDR3 region has the DNA TGCAGTGCTAAGCGGTCCCCCCCCAATGAGCAGTTCTTC.

V is TRBV4-1 and J is TRBJ2-4; D uncertain. The ends were cut back, 0 bases at V and 8 bases at J, with 11 bases in the middle. Germline CDR1 MGHRA, CDR2 YSYEKL. The CDR3 contains 14 residues. The CDR3 loop reads CASSQDTTPDIQYF. The CDR3 DNA reads as TGCGCCAGCAGCCAAGATACCACTCCGGACATTCAGTACTTC.

V gene TRBV20-1 combines with J gene TRBJ2-3; 7 bases are shared with TRBD2. Germline values: CDR1 DFQATT, CDR2 SNEGSKA (reference sequence). The CDR3 is 15 amino acids. With V trimmed by 6 bases and J by 1 base, 10 bases remained unmatched. Here the CDR3 reads CSARPLREGTDTQYF. The CDR3 DNA sequence: TGCAGTGCCAGACCCCTTCGGGAGGGCACAGATACGCAGTATTTT.

V gene TRBV10-3 combines with J gene TRBJ2-6; a possible D gene is TRBD1 (5 bases). Trimming pared 6 bases from V and 0 bases from J, leaving 15 bases between. In germline, CDR1 is ENHRY, CDR2 SYGVKD. CDR3 length: 17 residues. The DNA of the CDR3 is TGTGCCATCAGACGACAGAGTTTCAGCTCTGGGGCCAACGTCCTGACTTTC. It codes for CAIRRQSFSSGANVLTF.

With regard to this clonotype: A much larger clone differs from this one at a single base, so this may be a read error. The V and J genes are TRBV20-1 and TRBJ1-5, with D tentatively TRBD1 (5 bases). This CDR3 has 14 residues. Germline CDR1 and CDR2: DFQATT and SNEGSKA (reference sequence). CDR3 in amino acids: CSASHGASNKPQHF. CDR3 sequence (DNA): TGCAGTGCCTCCCACGGGGCGAGCAATAAGCCCCAGCATTTT.

This clonotype was counted at least ten times. This sequence joins TRBV4-2 and TRBJ2-1; no definite D call. Trimming removed 0 bases from V and 4 bases from J, with 10 bases in between. Germline V CDR1 and CDR2: LGHNA, YNFKEQ. This CDR3 is built from 15 residues. The CDR3 nucleotides are TGTGCCAGCAGCCAAGACTCTAACCCTTACAATGAGCAGTTCTTC. Translation: CASSQDSNPYNEQFF.

This clonotype was picked up many times. The chain carries TRBV20-1 and TRBJ2-4, with D uncertain. The germline gives CDR1 DFQATT, CDR2 SNEGSKA (reference sequence). The CDR3 loop spans 16 amino acids. Trimming removed 5 bases from V and 3 bases from J, with 20 bases in between. Here the CDR3 DNA reads TGCAGTGCTTCCTCCCGGTCCACCGGAGACAAAAACATTCAGTACTTC. Translating it yields CSASSRSTGDKNIQYF.

This clonotype has only a few counts. The chain recombines TRBV4-1 with TRBJ1-1; 12 positions match TRBD1. This CDR3 comprises 18 residues. Germline V lookup: CDR1 MGHRA, CDR2 YSYEKL. With V trimmed by 0 bases and J by 4 bases, 9 bases remained unmatched. CDR3 nucleotides: TGCGCCAGCAGCCAAGATTTTGGGGACAGGGGGCTTGGCACTGAAGCTTTCTTT. This encodes CASSQDFGDRGLGTEAFF.

The genes are TRBV19 and TRBJ2-1; perhaps TRBD2 as D (5 bases). The V and J ends lost 6 bases and 9 bases respectively, with 15 bases between them. Germline CDR1 is LNHDA and CDR2 is SQIVND (reference sequence). This CDR3 comprises 13 residues. The CDR3: CASSPGPRVEQFF. In DNA form, the CDR3 reads TGTGCCAGTAGCCCCGGACCGAGGGTTGAGCAGTTCTTC.

This clonotype appeared a few times. The V and J genes are TRBV3-1 and TRBJ1-2; the D gene is possibly TRBD1 (6 bases). This CDR3 contains 14 residues. CDR1 is LGHDT, CDR2 YNNKEL, per germline (reference sequence). Trimming took off 6 bases at V and 0 bases at J, with 11 bases between the two ends. DNA of the CDR3: TGTGCCAGCAGGGACCGGACAGCTAACTATGGCTACACCTTC. This codes for CASRDRTANYGYTF.

For this clonotype: This sequence may be a read error, since a much larger clone differs from it by one base. The V and J genes are TRBV25-1 and TRBJ2-5; no clear D. The CDR3 loop spans 16 amino acids. Germline CDR1 reads MGHDK; CDR2 reads SYGVNS. V lost 6 bases and J lost 2, with 19 bases in between. For the CDR3, the DNA is TGTGCCAGCAGACCAGCCCTAGGAGTAACTCAAGAGACCCAGTACTTC. Residues: CASRPALGVTQETQYF.

As regards this clonotype: Germline is not matched at one junction end, which may reflect a read error. The chain is built from TRBV5-4 and TRBJ2-3; D ambiguous. Germline V gene data show CDR1 as SGHNT and CDR2 as YYREEE (reference sequence). This CDR3 contains 15 residues. As DNA, the CDR3 is TGTGCCAGCAGCTCCCGAGATCATTCCACAGATACGCAGTGTTTT. This translates into CASSSRDHSTDTQCF.

Of note for this clonotype: This clone may be a read error of a much larger clone one base away. J is TRBJ2-3 and V is TRBV20-1, with a weak D call TRBD2 (5 bases). V was trimmed by 6 bases and J by 2 bases, leaving 21 bases between them. The CDR3 is 16 residues long. Germline CDR1 reads DFQATT; CDR2 reads SNEGSKA (reference sequence). The CDR3 nucleotides are TGCAGTGCAACCCGGGCGGATCACGGACTCACAGATACGCAGTATTTT. Residues: CSATRADHGLTDTQYF.

The V and J genes are TRBV4-1 and TRBJ2-1; D unclear. V was trimmed by 0 bases and J by 7 bases, leaving 19 bases between them. Germline CDR1 and CDR2: MGHRA and YSYEKL. The CDR3 length is 17 residues. DNA of the CDR3: TGCGCCAGCAGCCAAGAATTTGCCTGGTCAGGTACAAATGAGCAGTTCTTC. Amino acids: CASSQEFAWSGTNEQFF.

This chain connects TRBV24-1 to TRBJ1-1; TRBD1 is a possible D gene (6 bases). V gave up 4 bases and J gave up 9 bases, with 8 bases separating them. The V gene's germline CDR1 is KGHDR and CDR2 SFDVKD. CDR3 size: 11 residues. The CDR3 here is CATSDGQKAFF. As DNA, the CDR3 is TGTGCCACCAGTGACGGACAGAAAGCTTTCTTT.

At least ten counts were recorded for this clonotype. This rearrangement joins TRBV27 to TRBJ2-3; perhaps D is TRBD1 or TRBD2 (5 bases each). The CDR3 spans 12 residues. The V end was cut by 5 bases, the J end by 14 bases, with 17 bases between. Germline CDR1 and CDR2: MNHEY and SMNVEV (reference sequence). The CDR3 sequence is CASSPPGPVWYF. CDR3 bases: TGTGCCAGCAGTCCCCCGGGGCCGGTTTGGTATTTT.

V usage is TRBV5-1 and J usage is TRBJ2-5; unclear D gene. CDR1 is SGHRS, CDR2 YFSETQ, per germline. The CDR3 totals 13 residues. The V end was cut by 3 bases, the J end by 1 base, with 7 bases between. For the CDR3, the DNA is TGCGCCAGCAGCTACGTCCGCCAAGAGACCCAGTACTTC. Protein: CASSYVRQETQYF. The complete variable domain, with remaining parts taken from reference TRBV5-1 and TRBJ2-5, reads KAGVTQTPRYLIKTRGQQVTLSCSPISGHRSVSWYQQTPGQGLQFLFEYFSETQRNKGNFPGRFSGRQFSNSRSEMNVSTLELGDSALYLCASSYVRQETQYFGPGTRLLVL.

Worth noting for this clonotype: A much larger clone differs from this one at a single base, so this may be a read error. The CDR3 is CASSLLAGVQETQYF. The CDR3 DNA follows: TGTGCCAGCAGTTTGCTAGCGGGAGTTCAAGAGACCCAGTACTTC. The chain employs TRBV27 and TRBJ2-5; 10 positions match TRBD2. Per the germline V gene, CDR1 is MNHEY and CDR2 is SMNVEV (reference sequence). V gave up 3 bases and J gave up 2 bases; unmatched junction bases: 3. CDR3 length: 15 residues.

This clonotype was detected ten times or more. The chain has TRBV6-2 or TRBV6-3 and TRBJ1-5; maybe TRBD1 (5 bases). Germline CDR1 MNHEY, CDR2 SVGEGT. V was shortened by 2 bases and J by 6 bases, with 11 bases between the two germline ends. This CDR3 is built from 14 residues. The CDR3, as DNA: TGTGCCAGCAGTTACGGTGGGGCGAGTCAGCCCCAGCATTTT. This encodes CASSYGGASQPQHF.

This clonotype was detected ten times or more. The chain couples TRBV20-1 to TRBJ1-5; TRBD1 is a possible D gene (5 bases). Per germline, CDR1 DFQATT and CDR2 SNEGSKA (reference sequence). Trimming left V 3 bases short and J 6 bases short, with 12 bases between. This CDR3 spans 13 amino acids. CDR3 protein: CSASRDSTQPQHF. In nucleotides, the CDR3 is TGCAGTGCTAGTCGGGACTCCACTCAGCCCCAGCATTTT.

This clonotype turned up a few times. V and J are TRBV28 and TRBJ2-7; D is undetermined. The CDR3 consists of 14 residues. CDR1 and CDR2 (germline): MDHEN, SYDVKM. V shed 10 bases and J shed 0 bases, with 16 bases lying between them. CDR3 nucleotide sequence: TGTGCCACCCAGGAATCGGGCAGCTCCTACGAGCAGTACTTC. This codes for CATQESGSSYEQYF.

This clonotype was counted only a few times. The rearrangement joins TRBV28 to TRBJ2-2; D not resolved. Trimming removed 3 bases from V and 2 bases from J, with 7 bases in between. The CDR3 spans 14 residues. The germline V gene encodes CDR1 MDHEN and CDR2 SYDVKM. The CDR3 DNA reads TGTGCCAGCAGTTTTCGTCGAAACACCGGGGAGCTGTTTTTT. This gives the protein CASSFRRNTGELFF.